This T cell receptor (beta chain) is from a study of T cells in Graves' hyperthyroidism and ophthalmopathy. The CDR3 is 14 amino acids. CDR1 is PRHDT and CDR2 is FYEKMQ in the germline V gene (reference sequence). Trimming took 5 bases from V and 7 from J, leaving 18 bases between them. This clonotype was seen only a few times. There were TCR beta CDR3 regions amplified from RNA transcripts. When the TCR CDR3 underwent first-round RT-PCR, the HTBI primer set was used. Using its own MiXCR run on the multiplex PCR reads, TCRdb lists one record per CDR3 protein. The sample holds some 400,000 distinct CDR3 sequences, about 13% seen once.

Sequenced: blood. The gene calls are TRBV13 and TRBJ2-7, with TRBD2 as a possible D gene (7 bases). The sequence came from a man in his thirties or forties with Graves' hyperthyroidism that later progressed to Graves' ophthalmopathy. The CDR3 region is CASSPTGPGGEQYF. In nucleotides, the CDR3 is TGTGCCAGCAGCCCGACAGGTCCGGGGGGTGAGCAGTACTTC.